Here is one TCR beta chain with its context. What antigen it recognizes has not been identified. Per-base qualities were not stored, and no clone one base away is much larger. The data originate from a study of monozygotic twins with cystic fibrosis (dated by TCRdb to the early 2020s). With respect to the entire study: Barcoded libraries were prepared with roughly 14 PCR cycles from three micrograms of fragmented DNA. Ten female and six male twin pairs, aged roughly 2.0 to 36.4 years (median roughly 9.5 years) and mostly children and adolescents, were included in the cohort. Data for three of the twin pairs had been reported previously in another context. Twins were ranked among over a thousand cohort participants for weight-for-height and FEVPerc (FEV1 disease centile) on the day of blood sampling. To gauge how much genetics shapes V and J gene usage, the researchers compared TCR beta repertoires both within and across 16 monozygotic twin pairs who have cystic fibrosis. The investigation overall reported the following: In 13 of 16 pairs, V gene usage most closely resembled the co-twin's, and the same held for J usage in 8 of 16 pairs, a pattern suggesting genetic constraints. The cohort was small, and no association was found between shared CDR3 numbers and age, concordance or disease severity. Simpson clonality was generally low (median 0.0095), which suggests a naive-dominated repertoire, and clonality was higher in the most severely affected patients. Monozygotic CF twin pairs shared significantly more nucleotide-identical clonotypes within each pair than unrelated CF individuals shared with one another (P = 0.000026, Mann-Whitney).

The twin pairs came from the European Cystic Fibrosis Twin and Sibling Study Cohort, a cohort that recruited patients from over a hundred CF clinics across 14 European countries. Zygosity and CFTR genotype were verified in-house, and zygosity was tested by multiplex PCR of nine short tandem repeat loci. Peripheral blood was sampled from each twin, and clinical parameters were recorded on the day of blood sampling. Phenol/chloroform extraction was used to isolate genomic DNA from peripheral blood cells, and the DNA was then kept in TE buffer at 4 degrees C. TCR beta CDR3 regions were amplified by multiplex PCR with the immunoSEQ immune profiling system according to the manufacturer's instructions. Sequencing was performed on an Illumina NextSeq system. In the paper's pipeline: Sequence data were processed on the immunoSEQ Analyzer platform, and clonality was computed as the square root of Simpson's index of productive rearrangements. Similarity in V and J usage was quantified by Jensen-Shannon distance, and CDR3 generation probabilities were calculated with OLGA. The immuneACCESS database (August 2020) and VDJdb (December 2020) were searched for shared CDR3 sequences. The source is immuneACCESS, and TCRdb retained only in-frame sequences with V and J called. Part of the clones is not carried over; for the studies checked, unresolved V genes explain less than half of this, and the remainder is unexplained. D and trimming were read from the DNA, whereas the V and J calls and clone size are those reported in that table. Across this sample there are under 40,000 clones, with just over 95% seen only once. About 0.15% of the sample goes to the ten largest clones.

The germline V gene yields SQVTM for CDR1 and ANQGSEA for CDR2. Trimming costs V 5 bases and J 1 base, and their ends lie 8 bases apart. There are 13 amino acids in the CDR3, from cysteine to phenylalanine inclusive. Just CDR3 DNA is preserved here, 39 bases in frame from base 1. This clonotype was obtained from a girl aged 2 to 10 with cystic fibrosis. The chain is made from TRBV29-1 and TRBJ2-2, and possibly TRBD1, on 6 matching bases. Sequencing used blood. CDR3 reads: CSVTGQNTGELFF. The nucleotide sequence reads TGCAGCGTTACGGGACAGAACACCGGGGAGCTGTTTTTT.